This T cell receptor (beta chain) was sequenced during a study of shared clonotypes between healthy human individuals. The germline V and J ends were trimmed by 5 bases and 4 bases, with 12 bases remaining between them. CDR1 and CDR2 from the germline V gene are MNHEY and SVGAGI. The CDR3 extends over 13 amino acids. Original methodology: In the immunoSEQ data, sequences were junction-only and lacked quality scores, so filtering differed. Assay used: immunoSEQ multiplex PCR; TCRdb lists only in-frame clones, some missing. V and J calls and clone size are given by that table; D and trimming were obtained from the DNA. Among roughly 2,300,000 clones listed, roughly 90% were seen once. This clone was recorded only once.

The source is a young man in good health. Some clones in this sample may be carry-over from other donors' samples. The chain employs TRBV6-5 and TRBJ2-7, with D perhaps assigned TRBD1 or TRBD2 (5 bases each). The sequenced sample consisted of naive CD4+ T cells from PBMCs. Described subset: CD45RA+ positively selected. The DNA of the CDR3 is TGTGCCAGCAGTCCCGGGACCTTATACGAGCAGTACTTC. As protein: CASSPGTLYEQYF.